This is a list of T cell receptor beta chains from one sample in a study of Graves' ophthalmopathy and Graves' hyperthyroidism. TCRdb reprocessed the multiplex PCR reads via MiXCR and lists one record per CDR3 protein. The sample has roughly 380,000 distinct CDR3 sequences, roughly 15% seen once; the top ten hold 5.5% to 7%. The sequenced material came from peripheral blood. These receptors all stem from a woman aged 18-35 years with stable Graves' hyperthyroidism. CDR3s include the opening cysteine and the closing phenylalanine or tryptophan. Fields, in order: D gene, clone size, CDR3 length, V gene, J gene, CDR3 DNA, CDR3 protein. D genes are given only for firm matches. The size field is filled for only some rows; it gives once, few, many or a size class.

>-|many|15|TRBV28|TRBJ1-1
TGTGCCAGCAGTTCCCCAGGGGATCGGGACACTGAAGCTTTCTTT
CASSSPGDRDTEAFF
>-|-|14|TRBV5-5|TRBJ1-5
TGTGCCAGCAGCCCGGCAGGCGGGCGTCAGCCCCAGCATTTT
CASSPAGGRQPQHF
>-|many|14|TRBV5-1|TRBJ2-7
TGCGCCAGCAGCTTACAGCCGGCCGGGGACGAGCAGTACTTC
CASSLQPAGDEQYF
>TRBD1|many|14|TRBV25-1|TRBJ1-2
TGTGCCACCCAGTCGCAGGGGGAAAGGTCTGGCTACACCTTC
CATQSQGERSGYTF
>-|many|15|TRBV6-1|TRBJ2-3
TGTGCCAGCAGTCCGACAGGTGCTAGCACAGATACGCAGTATTTT
CASSPTGASTDTQYF
>-|many|14|TRBV7-2|TRBJ1-2
TGTGCCAGCAGCCCAAACGCAGGATCGGATGGCTACACCTTC
CASSPNAGSDGYTF
>TRBD1|-|15|TRBV7-3|TRBJ1-6
TGTGCCAGCAGCTCAGGGACAGGGCGAAATTCACCCCTCCACTTT
CASSSGTGRNSPLHF
>-|many|15|TRBV15|TRBJ1-1
TGTGCCACCAGCAGAGCGGTAACAGGGAACACTGAAGCTTTCTTT
CATSRAVTGNTEAFF
>-|many|18|TRBV4-1|TRBJ1-3
TGCGCCAGCAGCCAAGTCCCAGGGAGAACGGTGTCTGGAAACACCATATATTTT
CASSQVPGRTVSGNTIYF
>TRBD1|many|13|TRBV12-3/TRBV12-4|TRBJ2-5
TGTGCCAGCAGCTTAGGACAGGGAGAGACCCAGTACTTC
CASSLGQGETQYF
>TRBD2|few|15|TRBV12-3/TRBV12-4|TRBJ2-7
TGTGCCAGCAGCCCTCTGCCGGGACTAGCGGCCGTTGGGTACTTC
CASSPLPGLAAVGYF
>-|many|12|TRBV29-1|TRBJ2-2
TGCAGCGCCAAACCAAACACCGGGGAGCTGTTTTTT
CSAKPNTGELFF
>-|many|15|TRBV6-5|TRBJ1-2
TGTGCCAGCAGTTACAGTAGGACAGCTAACTATGGCTACACCTTC
CASSYSRTANYGYTF
>-|many|15|TRBV5-1|TRBJ1-2
TGCGCCAGCAGCTTGCCCTCACGGGCTGACTATGGCTACACCTTC
CASSLPSRADYGYTF
>-|many|14|TRBV12-3/TRBV12-4|TRBJ1-1
TGTGCCAGCAGTTTAAACTACATGAACACTGAAGCTTTCTTT
CASSLNYMNTEAFF
>TRBD1|many|14|TRBV7-9|TRBJ2-7
TGTGCCAGCAGCCCTAGACAGGGGGTCCACGAGCAGTACTTC
CASSPRQGVHEQYF
>-|-|17|TRBV7-2|TRBJ1-5
TGTGCCAGCAGCTTAGCTCCAGGGTGGTATGGCAATCAGCCCCAGCATTTT
CASSLAPGWYGNQPQHF
>-|many|14|TRBV20-1|TRBJ2-2
TGCAGTGCAACCGGGACCTCGAACACCGGGGAGCTGTTTTTT
CSATGTSNTGELFF
>-|few|16|TRBV18|TRBJ1-5
TGTGCCAGCTCACCGCCGGGTGGGTATGGCAATCAGCCCCAGCATTTT
CASSPPGGYGNQPQHF
>TRBD2|-|16|TRBV6-5|TRBJ2-2
TGTGCCAGCAGTTACACGGGACTACCGAACACCGGGGAGCTGTTTTTT
CASSYTGLPNTGELFF
>-|many|15|TRBV6-5|TRBJ1-6
TGTGCCAGCAGTTACTCGAGGGGGGGCAATTCACCCCTCCACTTT
CASSYSRGGNSPLHF
>-|-|15|TRBV12-3/TRBV12-4|TRBJ1-4
TGTGCCAGCAGTTTAGCGCAGGCAACTAATGAAAAACTGTTTTTT
CASSLAQATNEKLFF
>TRBD1|many|12|TRBV2|TRBJ2-7
TGTGCCAGCAAGGGGGCTTTTTACGAGCAGTACTTC
CASKGAFYEQYF